The rows below give T cell receptor beta chains drawn from one sample of a study of response to subunit inactivated influenza vaccine. TCRdb itself ran the RT-PCR reads through MiXCR, one entry per CDR3 protein. The sample lists 150,000 to 200,000 distinct CDR3 sequences, about 12% seen once, with about 31% in the top ten. These records were also assigned to another study, of T cells expressing NK-cell markers.

Sequencing used CD8+ T cells sorted from PBMCs, obtained roughly 12 days after vaccination. Source of these receptors: a man aged 50-59 years who received an inactivated influenza vaccine. The CDR3 runs from the conserved cysteine through the conserved F or W. The D gene is left open where the match is weak. Where a row states a size, it is once, few, many or the class of an expanded clone; other rows omit it.

D gene: -; J gene: TRBJ1-1; V gene: TRBV7-8; clone size: -; CDR3 length: 15; CDR3 DNA: TGTGCCAGCAGCCTATCAGGACTCACGGATACTGAAGCTTTCTTT; CDR3 protein: CASSLSGLTDTEAFF
D gene: -; J gene: TRBJ2-7; V gene: TRBV2; clone size: -; CDR3 length: 13; CDR3 DNA: TGTGCCAGAGGACAGCCGGATTCCTACGAGCAGTACTTC; CDR3 protein: CARGQPDSYEQYF
D gene: TRBD2; J gene: TRBJ2-3; V gene: TRBV12-3/TRBV12-4; clone size: -; CDR3 length: 13; CDR3 DNA: TGTGCCAGCAGTCTAGCGGTGGCAGATACGCAGTATTTT; CDR3 protein: CASSLAVADTQYF
D gene: TRBD2; J gene: TRBJ2-2; V gene: TRBV6-5; clone size: few; CDR3 length: 15; CDR3 DNA: TGTGCCAGCAGTGACTCTAGCGGGCCACCCGGGGAGCTGTTTTTT; CDR3 protein: CASSDSSGPPGELFF
D gene: -; J gene: TRBJ2-6; V gene: TRBV20-1; clone size: -; CDR3 length: 14; CDR3 DNA: TGCAGTGCTAGGAAACCGATTGGGGCCAACGTCCTGACTTTC; CDR3 protein: CSARKPIGANVLTF
D gene: -; J gene: TRBJ2-2; V gene: TRBV18; clone size: -; CDR3 length: 19; CDR3 DNA: TGTGCCAGCTCTCCCACCAACTACAACACAAGAACAGTCACCGGGGAGCTGTTTTTT; CDR3 protein: CASSPTNYNTRTVTGELFF
D gene: -; J gene: TRBJ2-7; V gene: TRBV5-6; clone size: -; CDR3 length: 15; CDR3 DNA: TGTGCCAGCAGCTTGGGTATTCGGTCAGCTTACGAGCAGTACTTC; CDR3 protein: CASSLGIRSAYEQYF
D gene: TRBD1; J gene: TRBJ2-7; V gene: TRBV11-1; clone size: -; CDR3 length: 18; CDR3 DNA: TGTGCCAGCAGCTTAGACGTGGAACGGACAGGGATCCTGGACGAGCAGTACTTC; CDR3 protein: CASSLDVERTGILDEQYF
D gene: TRBD1; J gene: TRBJ2-3; V gene: TRBV7-9; clone size: few; CDR3 length: 17; CDR3 DNA: TGTGCCAGCCTTCGACAGGGGGTTGGAGCGGCCACAGATACGCAGTATTTT; CDR3 protein: CASLRQGVGAATDTQYF
D gene: TRBD2; J gene: TRBJ2-2; V gene: TRBV6-5; clone size: few; CDR3 length: 15; CDR3 DNA: TGTGCCAGCAGTTACTCGGGCGGGAGTACCGGGGAGCTGTTTTTT; CDR3 protein: CASSYSGGSTGELFF
D gene: TRBD1; J gene: TRBJ1-3; V gene: TRBV12-3/TRBV12-4; clone size: few; CDR3 length: 14; CDR3 DNA: TGTGCCAGCAGCCCGGACAGGCCTGGAAACACCATATATTTT; CDR3 protein: CASSPDRPGNTIYF
D gene: -; J gene: TRBJ2-1; V gene: TRBV19; clone size: -; CDR3 length: 13; CDR3 DNA: TGTGCCAGTAGTCAACTAGGGGTCAATGAGCAGTTCTTC; CDR3 protein: CASSQLGVNEQFF
D gene: -; J gene: TRBJ2-7; V gene: TRBV27; clone size: -; CDR3 length: 16; CDR3 DNA: TGTGCCAGCAGTTTATCGCACCCCGATAGCTCCTACGAGCAGTACTTC; CDR3 protein: CASSLSHPDSSYEQYF
D gene: -; J gene: TRBJ1-2; V gene: TRBV7-9; clone size: many; CDR3 length: 15; CDR3 DNA: TGTGCCAGCAGCCCAATTCGGGGGCTTAACTATGGCTACACCTTC; CDR3 protein: CASSPIRGLNYGYTF
D gene: -; J gene: TRBJ1-1; V gene: TRBV9; clone size: -; CDR3 length: 14; CDR3 DNA: TGTGCCAGCAGCGTAGTGATGGGAGGGACTGAAGCTTTCTTT; CDR3 protein: CASSVVMGGTEAFF
D gene: -; J gene: TRBJ1-1; V gene: TRBV7-9; clone size: few; CDR3 length: 14; CDR3 DNA: TGTGCCAGCAGCCCTCCGCAGGGAAACACTGAAGCTTTCTTT; CDR3 protein: CASSPPQGNTEAFF
D gene: TRBD1; J gene: TRBJ1-2; V gene: TRBV3-1; clone size: many; CDR3 length: 17; CDR3 DNA: TGTGCCAGCAGCCAAGAAGGAACGGCAGGGGGACACTATGGCTACACCTTC; CDR3 protein: CASSQEGTAGGHYGYTF
D gene: -; J gene: TRBJ1-1; V gene: TRBV4-1; clone size: -; CDR3 length: 15; CDR3 DNA: TGCGCCAGCAGCCAGACAGATGTCATGAACACTGAAGCTTTCTTT; CDR3 protein: CASSQTDVMNTEAFF